The T cell receptor (beta chain) described here comes from a study of identical twins. Study-wide results and caveats: Without tracking the same donors, conclusions rested on cross-sectional statistical analysis. In cord blood, abundant beta clonotypes had fewer insertions; memory showed no trend.

This clonotype appeared many times. The target antigen is unknown. This CDR3 comprises 14 residues. V dropped 2 bases and J dropped 9 bases, with 11 bases sitting between them. TCRdb itself ran the 5' RACE reads through MiXCR, one entry per CDR3 protein. This sample has a few hundred thousand distinct CDR3 sequences, with about 12% found just once. The data also belong to a second study, concerning yellow fever vaccine responses in identical twins. From that paper: Reportedly, the response of twins' T cells to the vaccine seemed partly convergent, partly personalized.

Sequencing was done on a sample of memory (CD45RO+) T cells sorted from blood. The clonotype originates from a woman aged 18-29 years in good health. The V gene is TRBV12-3 or TRBV12-4, the J gene TRBJ1-6; a weak D match, TRBD1 (6 bases). The CDR3 region is CASSLRGESSPLHF. CDR3 sequence (DNA): TGTGCCAGCAGTTTAAGGGGGGAAAGTTCACCCCTCCACTTT.